This TCR beta chain was identified during a study of T-cell reconstitution after alpha-beta-depleted transplantation in children. Findings and limits, study-wide: The origin of high day-60 TCRbeta diversity in some patients lay in surviving recipient T cells and thymic progenitors. Diversity and T-cell counts at one year after transplant derived mostly from new T cells. Expanded graft clones, several hundred of them, were reportedly the source of alpha-beta T cells about two months after transplant.

A few counts support this clonotype. Its antigen is as yet unknown. The CDR3 extends over 10 amino acids. CDR1 is SQVTM and CDR2 is ANQGSEA in the germline V gene. Trimming took off 7 bases at V and 5 bases at J, with 8 bases between the two ends. Unique molecular identifiers were used in preparing the TCRbeta library. A single record per CDR3 protein comes from TCRdb applying MiXCR to the PCR reads. This table holds about 870,000 distinct CDR3 sequences, under 20% found once. The TCR originated in a male patient between 5 and 17 years old who had a stem cell transplant for acute lymphoblastic leukemia, so the T cells may come from the graft donor. The chain couples TRBV29-1 to TRBJ1-1; D ambiguous. This sample comprised PBMCs, mostly from graft donor cells, obtained 360 days after TCRalphabeta/CD19-depleted stem cell transplant. CDR3 region: CSGRETEAFF. The CDR3 bases are TGCAGCGGCAGAGAGACTGAAGCTTTCTTT.